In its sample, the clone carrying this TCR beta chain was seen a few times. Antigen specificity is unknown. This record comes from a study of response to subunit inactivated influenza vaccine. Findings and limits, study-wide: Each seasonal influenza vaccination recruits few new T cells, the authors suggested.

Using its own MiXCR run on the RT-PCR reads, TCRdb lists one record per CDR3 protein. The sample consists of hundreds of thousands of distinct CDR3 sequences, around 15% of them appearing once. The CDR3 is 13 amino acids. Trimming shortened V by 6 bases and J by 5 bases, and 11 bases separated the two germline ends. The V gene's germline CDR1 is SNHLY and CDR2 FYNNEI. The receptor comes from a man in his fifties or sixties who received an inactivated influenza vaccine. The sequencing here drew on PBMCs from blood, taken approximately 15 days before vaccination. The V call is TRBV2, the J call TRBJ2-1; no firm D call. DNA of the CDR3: TGTGCCAGCAGCGCCTCTAGGGACAATGAGCAGTTCTTC. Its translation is CASSASRDNEQFF.